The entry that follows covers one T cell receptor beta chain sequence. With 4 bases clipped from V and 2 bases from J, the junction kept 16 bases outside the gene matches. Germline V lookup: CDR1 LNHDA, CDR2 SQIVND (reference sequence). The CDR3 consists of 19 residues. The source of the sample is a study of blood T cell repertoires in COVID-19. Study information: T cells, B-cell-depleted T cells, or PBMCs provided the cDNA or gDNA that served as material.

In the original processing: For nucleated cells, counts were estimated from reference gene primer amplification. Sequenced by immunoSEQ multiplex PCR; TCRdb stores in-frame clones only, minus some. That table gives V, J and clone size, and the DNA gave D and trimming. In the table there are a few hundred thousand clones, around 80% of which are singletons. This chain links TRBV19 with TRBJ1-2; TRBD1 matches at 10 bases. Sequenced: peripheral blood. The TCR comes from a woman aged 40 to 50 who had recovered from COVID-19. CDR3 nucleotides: TGTGCCAGTAGTAGACTATCAGCCGGGACAGGGGCCATAAACTATGGCTACACCTTC. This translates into CASSRLSAGTGAINYGYTF. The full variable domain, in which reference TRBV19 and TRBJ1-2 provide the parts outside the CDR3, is DGGITQSPKYLFRKEGQNVTLSCEQNLNHDAMYWYRQDPGQGLRLIYYSQIVNDFQKGDIAEGYSVSREKKESFPLTVTSAQKNPTAFYLCASSRLSAGTGAINYGYTFGSGTRLTVV.